What follows are 7 T cell receptor beta chains derived from one specimen sequenced in a study of naive and memory T cell subsets. Two oligonucleotides, mixed equimolar, formed the beta constant-region primer covering TRBC1 and TRBC2. The ligated cDNA underwent four PCR rounds using SP2 and nested alpha and beta constant-region primers. A single record per CDR3 protein comes from TCRdb applying MiXCR to the UMI-ligation and nested PCR reads. The table has about 140,000 distinct CDR3 sequences, 15% to 20% seen once. General study findings and limits: Possibly reflecting memory cells re-expressing CD45RA, a few larger clonotypes occurred in naive repertoires, especially CD8.

No antigen has been identified for these receptors. The specimen was naive CD8+ T cells from blood. The receptor source for this set is a human donor in good health.

This clonotype has more than one count but fewer than ten. This chain joins TRBV7-8 and TRBJ1-6, with 9 positions matching TRBD1. The CDR3 runs 19 residues. Germline CDR1 reads SGHVS; CDR2 reads FQNEAQ. Trimming at V came to 0 bases and at J to 7 bases, leaving 13 bases not matched to a gene. The chain's CDR3 is CASSLASRDRVSTNSPLHF. Here the CDR3 DNA reads TGTGCCAGCAGCTTAGCGAGCAGGGACAGGGTGTCGACGAATTCACCCCTCCACTTT.

J is TRBJ1-1 and V is TRBV13, with D hard to call. This CDR3 comprises 15 residues. Trimming removed 5 bases at V and 6 bases at J, with 19 bases between. Germline CDR1 PRHDT, CDR2 FYEKMQ (reference sequence). CDR3 DNA sequence: TGTGCCAGCAGCCCGGGAAGCTGGGGAGAGGCTGAAGCTTTCTTT. It translates to CASSPGSWGEAEAFF.

In its sample, this clonotype was seen a few times. This sequence joins TRBV4-1 and TRBJ1-2, with D maybe TRBD1 (6 bases). V was clipped by 4 bases and J by 5 bases, with 20 bases between them. Germline V CDR1 and CDR2: MGHRA, YSYEKL. The CDR3 contains 16 residues. CDR3 protein: CASSPGRGLSFYGYTF. For the CDR3, the DNA is TGCGCCAGCAGCCCGGGACGGGGGCTAAGTTTTTATGGCTACACCTTC.

The CDR3 coding sequence is TGTGCCAGCAGCGAAATCCCGGATACCTACGAGCAGTACTTC. It yields the protein CASSEIPDTYEQYF. The chain combines TRBV7-8 with TRBJ2-7, with D unresolved. V was cut by 5 bases and J by 2 bases, with 13 bases left in between. CDR1 SGHVS and CDR2 FQNEAQ come from the germline V gene. The length of the CDR3 is 14 residues. Complete variable domain (other parts from reference TRBV7-8 and TRBJ2-7): GAGVSQSPRYKVAKRGQDVALRCDPISGHVSLFWYQQALGQGPEFLTYFQNEAQLDKSGLPSDRFFAERPEGSVSTLKIQRTQQEDSAVYLCASSEIPDTYEQYFGPGTRLTVT.

This rearrangement joins TRBV4-1 to TRBJ2-1; D gene ambiguous. Trimming removed 1 base at V and 5 bases at J, with 6 bases between. The CDR3 covers 13 residues. Germline values: CDR1 MGHRA, CDR2 YSYEKL. CDR3 sequence: CASSQVRDNEQFF. The CDR3 DNA sequence: TGCGCCAGCAGCCAAGTTCGAGACAATGAGCAGTTCTTC.

V is TRBV27 and J is TRBJ2-3; D unclear. Trimming took 5 bases from V and 0 from J, leaving 6 bases between them. CDR1 MNHEY and CDR2 SMNVEV come from the germline V gene (reference sequence). The CDR3 has 13 amino acids. CDR3 sequence (DNA): TGTGCCAGCAGTGCCCCTAGCACAGATACGCAGTATTTT. Amino acids: CASSAPSTDTQYF.

The rearrangement links TRBV28 to TRBJ2-5; 8 bases are a match to TRBD2. Germline CDR1 is MDHEN and CDR2 is SYDVKM. Trimming removed 5 bases from V and 5 bases from J; junction bases left unmatched: 7. This CDR3 has 14 amino acids. CDR3 bases: TGTGCCAGCAGTCTGTCGGCGGGAGGCGAGACCCAGTACTTC. Translated: CASSLSAGGETQYF.